The source of this TCR beta chain is a study of T cell responses to AZD1222 COVID-19 vaccine. Study outcomes and limitations: The study sampled repertoires only after the peak T cell response. Spike-specific TCR breadth rose after two AZD1222 doses, and depth rose as well. The donor group comprised mostly white British people and more females; the analysis possibly underestimated clonal diversity. The span of vaccine-associated CD4 TCRs extended across spike, with dominance at 160-218 and 743-854.

CDR1 SGHVS and CDR2 FQNEAQ come from the germline V gene. The CDR3 consists of 17 residues. J gave up 9 bases and V 5 bases, and 16 bases lay outside the gene matches. This clone has just one count. Its antigen is not known. The assay was immunoSEQ multiplex PCR, and TCRdb's table has in-frame clones only and misses some. The sample consists of about 120,000 clones, approximately 90% of them appearing once. The clonotype originates from an adult who received the MenACWY meningococcal vaccine as a control. This chain links TRBV7-8 with TRBJ1-5, with 10 bases fitting TRBD1. The starting material was peripheral blood, obtained 28 days after the second dose of the MenACWY control vaccine. For the CDR3, the DNA is TGTGCCAGCAGCCTACGACCCATTTGGGACAGGGGATGGCCCCAGCATTTT. Amino acids: CASSLRPIWDRGWPQHF.